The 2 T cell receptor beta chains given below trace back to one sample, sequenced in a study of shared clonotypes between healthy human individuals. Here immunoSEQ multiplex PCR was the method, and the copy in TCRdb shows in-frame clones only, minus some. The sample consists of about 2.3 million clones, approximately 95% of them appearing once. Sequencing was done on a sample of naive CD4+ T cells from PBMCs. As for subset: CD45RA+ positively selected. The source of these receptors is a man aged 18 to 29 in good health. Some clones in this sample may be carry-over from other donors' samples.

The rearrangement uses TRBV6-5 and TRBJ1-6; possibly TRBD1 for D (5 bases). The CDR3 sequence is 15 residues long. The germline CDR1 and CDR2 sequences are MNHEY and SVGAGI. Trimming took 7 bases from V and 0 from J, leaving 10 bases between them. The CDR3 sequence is CASKRTSSYNSPLHF. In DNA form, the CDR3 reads TGTGCCAGCAAGAGGACAAGCTCCTATAATTCACCCCTCCACTTT.

The CDR3 spells CASRPQGSLEKLFF. CDR3 coding DNA: TGTGCCAGCAGACCACAGGGATCACTTGAAAAACTGTTTTTT. The rearrangement joins TRBV25-1 to TRBJ1-4, with a weak D call TRBD1 (6 bases). The length of the CDR3 is 14 residues. CDR1 and CDR2 (germline): MGHDK, SYGVNS. Trimming took off 6 bases at V and 7 bases at J, with 15 bases between the two ends.